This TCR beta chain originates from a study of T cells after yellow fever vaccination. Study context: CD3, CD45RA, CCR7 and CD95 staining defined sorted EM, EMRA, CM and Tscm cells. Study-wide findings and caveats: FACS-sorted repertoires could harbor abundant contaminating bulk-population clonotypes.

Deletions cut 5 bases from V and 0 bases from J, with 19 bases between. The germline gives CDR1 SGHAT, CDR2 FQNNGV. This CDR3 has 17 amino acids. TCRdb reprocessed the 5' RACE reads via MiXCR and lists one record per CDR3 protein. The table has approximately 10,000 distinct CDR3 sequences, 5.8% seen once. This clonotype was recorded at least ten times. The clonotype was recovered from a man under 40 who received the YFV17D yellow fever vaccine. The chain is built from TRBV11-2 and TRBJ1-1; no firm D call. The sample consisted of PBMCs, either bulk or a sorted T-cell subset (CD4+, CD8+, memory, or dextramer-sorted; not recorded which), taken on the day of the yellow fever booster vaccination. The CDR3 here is CASSPLGQLFLNTEAFF. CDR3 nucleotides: TGTGCCAGCAGCCCCCTCGGCCAGTTATTCCTGAACACTGAAGCTTTCTTT.